What follows are 29 T cell receptor beta chains derived from one specimen sequenced in a study of cytomegalovirus exposure and HLA in healthy donors. This PCR relied on a set of 60 Vbeta primers and 13 Jbeta primers. Produced via immunoSEQ multiplex PCR; TCRdb's table is partial and in-frame only. This table holds about 140,000 clones, approximately 71% found once. Sequenced material: PBMCs. The origin of the receptors is a man aged 25-45 years in good health and CMV-seronegative.

This chain joins TRBV4-2 and TRBJ2-7; 7 nucleotides match TRBD1. The germline V gene has CDR1 LGHNA and CDR2 YNFKEQ. This CDR3 is 16 amino acids long. V dropped 0 bases and J dropped 0; count of bases not matched to a gene: 5. The CDR3 here is CASSQDRSGGSYEQYF. The CDR3 DNA sequence: TGTGCCAGCAGCCAAGACCGGTCAGGGGGCTCCTACGAGCAGTACTTC.

The chain combines TRBV9 with TRBJ2-2; tentatively, D is TRBD1 (6 bases). Germline-derived CDR1 and CDR2 are SGDLS and YYNGEE. V lost 0 bases, J lost 0 bases, and 6 bases lay in between. The CDR3 extends over 15 amino acids. For the CDR3, the DNA is TGTGCCAGCAGCGTAGGGACAGCGAACACCGGGGAGCTGTTTTTT. This encodes CASSVGTANTGELFF.

Here the CDR3 DNA reads TGTGCCAGCAGTTTATCCCCTTCCTACGAGCAGTACTTC. It translates to CASSLSPSYEQYF. The chain carries TRBV28 and TRBJ2-7; D remains unclear. Trimming pared 1 base from V and 1 base from J, leaving 5 bases between. Germline V lookup: CDR1 MDHEN, CDR2 SYDVKM. This CDR3 is built from 13 residues.

J is TRBJ2-7 and V is TRBV27, with D tentatively TRBD1 (5 bases). This CDR3 spans 12 amino acids. Germline values: CDR1 MNHEY, CDR2 SMNVEV (reference sequence). V lost 8 bases and J lost 6, with 14 bases in between. CDR3 amino acids: CASQGSTGEQYF. The CDR3 nucleotides are TGTGCCAGCCAGGGTTCTACGGGCGAGCAGTACTTC.

This sequence joins TRBV7-2 and TRBJ2-7; perhaps TRBD2 as D (5 bases). The CDR3 runs 15 residues. CDR1 and CDR2 from the germline V gene are SGHTA and FQGNSA. Trimming took 1 base from V and 2 from J, leaving 12 bases between them. The CDR3 DNA reads as TGTGCCAGCAGCTTAGGCTTGGGGAGAGCCTACGAGCAGTACTTC. This translates into CASSLGLGRAYEQYF.

This chain uses TRBV5-6 with TRBJ2-3; perhaps TRBD2 as D (6 bases). The CDR3 is made up of 12 amino acids. Trimming cost V 6 bases and J 6 bases, with 11 bases left between them. The V gene's germline CDR1 is SGHDT and CDR2 YYEEEE. CDR3 in amino acids: CASTWGVDTQYF. CDR3 DNA sequence: TGTGCCAGCACATGGGGGGTGGATACGCAGTATTTT.

V is TRBV6-5 and J is TRBJ2-3, with 7 positions matching TRBD1. CDR1 is MNHEY, CDR2 SVGAGI, per germline. This CDR3 region has 13 residues. Losses at the gene ends were 8 bases for V and 2 bases for J; bases not matched to a gene: 4. CDR3 loop: CASRQGLTDTQYF. In nucleotides, the CDR3 is TGTGCCAGCCGACAGGGCCTCACAGATACGCAGTATTTT.

The rearrangement links TRBV6-1 to TRBJ2-1, with 7 positions matching TRBD2. Losses at the gene ends were 8 bases for V and 2 bases for J; bases not matched to a gene: 6. The length of the CDR3 is 14 residues. Germline values: CDR1 MNHNS, CDR2 SASEGT. CDR3 sequence (DNA): TGTGCCAGCGGACGGGGGGACCCCTACAATGAGCAGTTCTTC. Its translation is CASGRGDPYNEQFF.

V usage is TRBV19 and J usage is TRBJ2-6; D is perhaps TRBD1 (5 bases). Trimming pared 3 bases from V and 4 bases from J, leaving 13 bases between. The CDR3 runs to 16 residues. Germline V lookup: CDR1 LNHDA, CDR2 SQIVND (reference sequence). CDR3 in amino acids: CASSMGLGLGANVLTF. CDR3 DNA: TGTGCCAGTAGTATGGGGCTAGGGTTAGGGGCCAACGTCCTGACTTTC. The variable domain in full, completed from reference TRBV19 and TRBJ2-6, reads DGGITQSPKYLFRKEGQNVTLSCEQNLNHDAMYWYRQDPGQGLRLIYYSQIVNDFQKGDIAEGYSVSREKKESFPLTVTSAQKNPTAFYLCASSMGLGLGANVLTFGAGSRLTVL.

This clone occurred once. This chain joins TRBV5-6 and TRBJ1-2; tentatively, D is TRBD1 (6 bases). V lost 0 bases to trimming and J lost 7 bases, with 19 bases between them. Germline V gives CDR1 SGHDT, CDR2 YYEEEE. The CDR3 has 16 amino acids. The CDR3 sequence: CASSLGTGGASSGYTF. The CDR3 DNA is TGTGCCAGCAGCTTGGGGACGGGGGGCGCCTCGTCTGGCTACACCTTC.

V and J are TRBV5-1 and TRBJ2-3, with 8 nucleotides matching TRBD2. The CDR3 contains 15 residues. The germline gives CDR1 SGHRS, CDR2 YFSETQ. The V gene end was trimmed by 2 bases and the J gene end by 3 bases; junction bases not matched to a gene: 5. The CDR3 here is CASSFSGAGTDTQYF. The DNA of the CDR3 is TGCGCCAGCAGCTTTAGCGGGGCGGGTACAGATACGCAGTATTTT.

As for this clone: Other nucleotide sequences from this sample produce the same CDR3. The chain joins TRBV5-1 to TRBJ2-5; 12 bases are shared with TRBD2. The J segment lost 5 bases and the V segment lost 4 bases, leaving 3 bases of the junction unmatched. CDR1 is SGHRS and CDR2 is YFSETQ in the germline V gene. This CDR3 spans 14 amino acids. The CDR3 nucleotides are TGCGCCAGCAGCCTCCTAGCGGGAGGGGAGACCCAGTACTTC. Its translation: CASSLLAGGETQYF.

The rearrangement joins TRBV5-1 to TRBJ2-7; tentatively, D is TRBD1 (6 bases). V was pared by 3 bases and J by 4 bases, with 11 bases between. Germline CDR1 and CDR2: SGHRS and YFSETQ. The CDR3 has 13 amino acids. Here the CDR3 reads CASSWIQGYEQYF. In DNA form, the CDR3 reads TGCGCCAGCAGCTGGATACAGGGTTACGAGCAGTACTTC.

The rearrangement uses TRBV9 and TRBJ1-5, with 9 nucleotides matching TRBD1. The CDR3 spans 15 residues. Trimming cost V 4 bases and J 7 bases; bases outside gene matches: 9. CDR1 is SGDLS, CDR2 YYNGEE, per germline. CDR3 in amino acids: CASSTGTGWGQPQHF. The CDR3 nucleotides are TGTGCCAGCAGCACCGGGACAGGGTGGGGGCAGCCCCAGCATTTT.

The genes are TRBV6-5 and TRBJ1-1; D remains unclear. Germline values: CDR1 MNHEY, CDR2 SVGAGI. The CDR3 covers 15 residues. V was trimmed by 6 bases and J by 2 bases, leaving 16 bases between them. In DNA form, the CDR3 reads TGTGCCAGCAGCTACAACAGAAACCTTAACACTGAAGCTTTCTTT. As protein: CASSYNRNLNTEAFF.

This clone has a single count. This chain joins TRBV5-1 and TRBJ2-2, with 9 bases fitting TRBD2. Germline assignment: CDR1 SGHRS and CDR2 YFSETQ. CDR3 size: 15 residues. V dropped 2 bases and J dropped 3; count of bases not matched to a gene: 2. The CDR3 spells CASSFVAGDTGELFF. As DNA, the CDR3 is TGCGCCAGCAGCTTCGTAGCGGGAGACACCGGGGAGCTGTTTTTT.

This sequence joins TRBV4-1 and TRBJ2-1; 12 nucleotides match TRBD2. The CDR3 runs to 16 residues. The germline gives CDR1 MGHRA, CDR2 YSYEKL. V lost 6 bases and J lost 0; bases outside the gene matches: 3. The CDR3 region is CASRRLAGDSYNEQFF. The CDR3 nucleotides read TGCGCCAGCAGACGACTAGCGGGAGACTCCTACAATGAGCAGTTCTTC.

CDR3 DNA: TGTGCCAGCAGTCGAACGGGACTAGCGGGGACAGATACGCAGTATTTT. This sequence encodes CASSRTGLAGTDTQYF. The V call is TRBV7-9, the J call TRBJ2-3; TRBD2 agrees at 13 bases. The CDR3 runs 16 residues. Looked up from germline, CDR1 is SEHNR and CDR2 is FQNEAQ (reference sequence). Germline trimming cut 6 bases from V and 3 bases from J; bases unmatched to any gene: 6. Full variable domain (remainder filled in from reference TRBV7-9 and TRBJ2-3): DTGVSQNPRHKITKRGQNVTFRCDPISEHNRLYWYRQTLGQGPEFLTYFQNEAQLEKSRLLSDRFSAERPKGSFSTLEIQRTEQGDSAMYLCASSRTGLAGTDTQYFGPGTRLTVL.

The V gene is TRBV5-4, the J gene TRBJ2-1, with 12 bases identical to TRBD2. This CDR3 is built from 15 residues. V was pared by 4 bases and J by 1 base, with 0 bases of the junction left unmatched. Germline V lookup: CDR1 SGHNT, CDR2 YYREEE (reference sequence). The CDR3: CASSGLAGSYNEQFF. CDR3 coding DNA: TGTGCCAGCAGCGGACTAGCGGGGTCCTACAATGAGCAGTTCTTC.

The chain carries TRBV7-6 and TRBJ2-7; 9 bases agree with TRBD2. Trimming removed 5 bases from V and 7 bases from J; junction bases left unmatched: 6. The CDR3 length is 13 residues. Germline CDR1 reads SGHVS; CDR2 reads FNYEAQ. Here the CDR3 DNA reads TGTGCCAGCAGCGATAGCGGGAGAAGGGAGCAGTACTTC. Translation gives CASSDSGRREQYF. Based on the CDR3 plus reference TRBV7-6 and TRBJ2-7, the full variable domain is GAGVSQSPRYKVTKRGQDVALRCDPISGHVSLYWYRQALGQGPEFLTYFNYEAQQDKSGLPNDRFSAERPEGSISTLTIQRTEQRDSAMYRCASSDSGRREQYFGPGTRLTVT.

This chain joins TRBV7-6 and TRBJ1-5; D is possibly TRBD1 (6 bases). The CDR3 contains 16 residues. V gave up 4 bases and J gave up 3 bases, with 16 bases separating them. CDR1 is SGHVS, CDR2 FNYEAQ, per germline. The CDR3 coding sequence is TGTGCCAGCAGCTCCCAACAGGGTACGCACAATCAGCCCCAGCATTTT. The encoded protein is CASSSQQGTHNQPQHF.

The CDR3, as DNA: TGTGCCAGCAGCCCACTAGCGGGAGTTCGCCACGAGCAGTACTTC. Its protein product is CASSPLAGVRHEQYF. The chain employs TRBV14 and TRBJ2-7, with 11 nucleotides matching TRBD2. Germline values: CDR1 SGHDN, CDR2 FVKESK. There are 15 residues in the CDR3. The V and J ends lost 4 bases and 5 bases, in that order; junction bases with no gene match: 7.

CDR3 sequence: CASRTSGTYNEQFF. The CDR3 bases are TGTGCCAGTCGGACTAGCGGGACCTACAATGAGCAGTTCTTC. The V call is TRBV28, the J call TRBJ2-1; 12 nucleotides agree with TRBD2. The germline gives CDR1 MDHEN, CDR2 SYDVKM. CDR3 length: 14 residues. V lost 9 bases, J lost 2 bases, and 2 bases stayed unmatched. The full variable domain, with the rest looked up from reference TRBV28 and TRBJ2-1, is DVKVTQSSRYLVKRTGEKVFLECVQDMDHENMFWYRQDPGLGLRLIYFSYDVKMKEKGDIPEGYSVSREKKERFSLILESASTNQTSMYLCASRTSGTYNEQFFGPGTRLTVL.

This clone was counted only a few times. The rearrangement joins TRBV5-6 to TRBJ2-7; a possible D gene is TRBD1 (6 bases). This CDR3 is 15 amino acids long. Trimming pared 0 bases from V and 4 bases from J, leaving 14 bases between. Germline V gives CDR1 SGHDT, CDR2 YYEEEE. Here the CDR3 DNA reads TGTGCCAGCAGCTTGGCAGGGACATCGTCGTACGAGCAGTACTTC. This encodes CASSLAGTSSYEQYF.

This chain connects TRBV10-1 to TRBJ1-1, with D unresolved. V dropped 0 bases and J dropped 7 bases, with 9 bases sitting between them. The CDR3 covers 13 residues. Germline CDR1 WNHNN, CDR2 SYGVQD (reference sequence). DNA of the CDR3: TGCGCCAGCAGTGAGTCCAACAATTTTGAAGCTTTCTTT. This codes for CASSESNNFEAFF.

The chain employs TRBV7-9 and TRBJ1-1; D is unresolved. V was pared by 8 bases and J by 1 base, with 5 bases between. Per germline, CDR1 SEHNR and CDR2 FQNEAQ (reference sequence). This CDR3 comprises 11 residues. This chain's CDR3 is CASQRNTEAFF. The CDR3 DNA reads as TGTGCCAGCCAGCGGAACACTGAAGCTTTCTTT.

This clone was detected once. The chain links TRBV29-1 to TRBJ1-1, with a weak D call TRBD1 (5 bases). From germline, CDR1 is SQVTM and CDR2 ANQGSEA. The V end was cut by 7 bases, the J end by 3 bases, with 15 bases between. This CDR3 spans 13 amino acids. For the CDR3, the DNA is TGCAGCGCTAGTATCGGGGGTGACACTGAAGCTTTCTTT. It is translated as CSASIGGDTEAFF.

The chain is built from TRBV27 and TRBJ2-1; TRBD2 matches at 14 bases. In germline, CDR1 is MNHEY, CDR2 SMNVEV (reference sequence). V gave up 4 bases and J gave up 6 bases; unmatched junction bases: 8. This CDR3 region has 17 residues. The CDR3 coding sequence is TGTGCCAGCAGTTCCCGGGGACTAGCGGGAGTAAGCAATGAGCAGTTCTTC. Residues: CASSSRGLAGVSNEQFF.

V usage is TRBV5-4 and J usage is TRBJ2-5; D perhaps matches TRBD1 (7 bases). V was clipped by 2 bases and J by 5 bases, with 16 bases between them. The CDR3 length is 15 residues. Per germline, CDR1 SGHNT and CDR2 YYREEE (reference sequence). Here the CDR3 DNA reads TGTGCCAGCAGCTTTGGAGGGGGCTCGGATGAGACCCAGTACTTC. It codes for CASSFGGGSDETQYF. The whole variable domain, filled in from reference TRBV5-4 and TRBJ2-5, reads ETGVTQSPTHLIKTRGQQVTLRCSSQSGHNTVSWYQQALGQGPQFIFQYYREEENGRGNFPPRFSGLQFPNYSSELNVNALELDDSALYLCASSFGGGSDETQYFGPGTRLLVL.